This TCR beta chain was recovered during a study of CD8+ T cells in alopecia areata. Study background: Twice a day, 5 to 10 mg of oral tofacitinib was administered to treated patients.

Study results and limitations: Tofacitinib delivered significant drops in scalp clonality and in expanded CD8+ clones among the top 100.

Germline loops: CDR1 SGHTA, CDR2 FQGNSA. The V segment lost 1 base and the J segment 1 base; nucleotides outside the gene matches: 2. The CDR3 is made up of 15 amino acids. Treatment defined: oral pan-JAK inhibitor, 5-10 mg twice daily. From alopecia areata patients, lesional scalp punch biopsies and peripheral blood were collected. After isolation, RNA underwent reverse transcription to generate cDNA as the sequencing template. Profiling relied on immunoSEQ multiplex PCR, and the TCRdb table lists in-frame clones only, not all of them. The sample yields around 19,000 clones, 59% seen once. Comment on this clone: Its antigen is still unknown.

Sequenced here: skin, sampled at week 4, from a patient treated with tofacitinib. This TCR derives from a human donor with alopecia areata. The chain has TRBV7-2 and TRBJ2-5, with TRBD1 matching over 8 bases. CDR3 in DNA: TGTGCCAGCAGCTTAGTTGGACAGGGCCAAGAGACCCAGTACTTC. Amino acids: CASSLVGQGQETQYF.